The 25 T cell receptor beta chains below all came from one sample that was sequenced in a study of blood T cell repertoires in COVID-19. TCRdb keeps only in-frame clones here, not all; method: immunoSEQ multiplex PCR. The sample has 250,000 to 300,000 clones; 85% to 90% are singletons. Sequencing was done on a sample of PBMCs or T cells enriched from blood (not recorded which). The receptors were gathered from a woman between 55 and 75 years old who had recovered from COVID-19.

This clone was observed a handful of times. The chain is built from TRBV27 and TRBJ2-1, with unresolved D. V lost 6 bases, J lost 10 bases, and 28 bases lay in between. CDR1 is MNHEY and CDR2 is SMNVEV in the germline V gene (reference sequence). This CDR3 is built from 17 residues. The CDR3, as DNA: TGTGCCAGCAGCAACCCTGAACTAACGAACCCCCCCCAGGAGCAGTTCTTC. The encoded protein is CASSNPELTNPPQEQFF.

The chain joins TRBV24-1 to TRBJ2-1, with a weak D call TRBD1 (5 bases). CDR3 length: 20 amino acids. The ends were cut back, 4 bases at V and 0 bases at J, with 24 bases in the middle. In germline, CDR1 is KGHDR, CDR2 SFDVKD. The CDR3 DNA sequence: TGTGCCACCAGTGAAGGCTGGGGCGGAACTCTTTTAAGCTCCTACAATGAGCAGTTCTTC. Translating it yields CATSEGWGGTLLSSYNEQFF.

As to this clone: One end of the junction varies from germline; a read error may be responsible. V and J are TRBV7-6 and TRBJ2-1; maybe TRBD2 (5 bases). The CDR3 covers 11 residues. Germline CDR1 is SGHVS and CDR2 is FNYEAQ. For the CDR3, the DNA is TGTGCCAGCGCTCTTATGTGGGAGCCGTTCTTC. It specifies CASALMWEPFF.

This chain uses TRBV5-6 with TRBJ1-5; no reliable D call. V was cut by 0 bases and J by 12 bases, with 13 bases left in between. The CDR3 is made up of 13 amino acids. CDR1 is SGHDT and CDR2 is YYEEEE in the germline V gene. The CDR3: CASSLAPSGFQHF. CDR3 coding DNA: TGTGCCAGCAGCTTGGCGCCATCGGGTTTCCAGCATTTT. Variable domain in full (rest from reference TRBV5-6 and TRBJ1-5): DAGVTQSPTHLIKTRGQQVTLRCSPKSGHDTVSWYQQALGQGPQFIFQYYEEEERQRGNFPDRFSGHQFPNYSSELNVNALLLGDSALYLCASSLAPSGFQHFGDGTRLSIL.

The V and J genes are TRBV28 and TRBJ1-4, with a tentative D call TRBD1 (6 bases). CDR1 is MDHEN, CDR2 SYDVKM, per germline. This CDR3 is 13 amino acids long. The V end was cut by 9 bases, the J end by 8 bases, with 16 bases between. CDR3 protein: CASSGQPLEKLFF. The CDR3 DNA sequence: TGTGCCAGTTCGGGACAACCGTTGGAAAAACTGTTTTTT.

V and J are TRBV5-4 and TRBJ2-5, with 7 bases matching TRBD1. This CDR3 is 15 amino acids long. V shed 4 bases, J shed 5 bases, and the junction held 11 bases outside the gene matches. Germline V gives CDR1 SGHNT, CDR2 YYREEE (reference sequence). CDR3 in amino acids: CASSPWTGAWETQYF. The CDR3 nucleotides are TGTGCCAGCAGCCCTTGGACAGGAGCTTGGGAGACCCAGTACTTC.

The V and J genes are TRBV10-3 and TRBJ1-4; D not certain. CDR3 length: 13 residues. V shed 4 bases and J shed 8 bases, with 11 bases lying between them. Germline CDR1 and CDR2: ENHRY and SYGVKD. The CDR3 DNA reads as TGTGCCATCAGTGTGGAGGAGGGAGAAAAACTGTTTTTT. It codes for CAISVEEGEKLFF.

The chain employs TRBV2 and TRBJ1-4; the match to TRBD1 covers 7 bases. The CDR3 extends over 17 amino acids. Germline CDR1 is SNHLY and CDR2 is FYNNEI. V trimming: 6 bases; J trimming: 0 bases; junction bases outside the gene matches: 10. CDR3 protein: CASRDAGRGTTNEKLFF. CDR3 sequence (DNA): TGTGCCAGCAGGGACGCAGGCAGGGGGACAACTAATGAAAAACTGTTTTTT.

This chain connects TRBV5-1 to TRBJ2-1, with D perhaps TRBD2 (5 bases). Trimming took off 4 bases at V and 0 bases at J, with 14 bases between the two ends. Per germline, CDR1 SGHRS and CDR2 YFSETQ. The CDR3 totals 16 residues. CDR3 coding DNA: TGCGCCAGCAGCCTCCTAGCTGTCAGCTCCTACAATGAGCAGTTCTTC. This codes for CASSLLAVSSYNEQFF.

This chain connects TRBV15 to TRBJ2-1, with 14 bases matching TRBD2. Losses at the gene ends were 5 bases for V and 2 bases for J; bases not matched to a gene: 5. Germline V lookup: CDR1 LNHNV, CDR2 YYDKDF (reference sequence). This CDR3 has 17 residues. The CDR3 loop reads CATSPRLAGGTYNEQFF. The CDR3 coding sequence is TGTGCCACCAGCCCCCGACTAGCGGGAGGGACCTACAATGAGCAGTTCTTC.

This chain connects TRBV7-9 to TRBJ2-6; 9 bases agree with TRBD1. The CDR3 has 16 amino acids. Trimming at V came to 8 bases and at J to 3 bases, leaving 8 bases not matched to a gene. Germline CDR1 and CDR2: SEHNR and FQNEAQ (reference sequence). The CDR3 reads CASRDRENGGANVLTF. The CDR3 DNA follows: TGTGCCAGCCGGGACAGGGAAAATGGTGGGGCCAACGTCCTGACTTTC.

The chain combines TRBV6-1 with TRBJ2-1; TRBD2 might be the D (6 bases). V was shortened by 2 bases and J by 0 bases, with 17 bases between the two germline ends. Germline CDR1 and CDR2: MNHNS and SASEGT. CDR3 length equals 18 residues. The CDR3 nucleotides read TGTGCCAGCAGTGAAACTCCTCCTAGCGCCAGCTCCTACAATGAGCAGTTCTTC. It specifies CASSETPPSASSYNEQFF.

This clone was recorded only once. The genes are TRBV19 and TRBJ2-5; 9 bases agree with TRBD2. V shed 3 bases and J 4 bases; nucleotides not matched to a gene: 9. The CDR3 sequence is 16 residues long. CDR1 LNHDA and CDR2 SQIVND come from the germline V gene (reference sequence). The CDR3: CASSMVGAGGRETQYF. CDR3 coding DNA: TGTGCCAGTAGTATGGTCGGGGCGGGAGGGCGAGAGACCCAGTACTTC.

V gene TRBV5-1 combines with J gene TRBJ2-1; the D gene is possibly TRBD2 (6 bases). The germline V and J ends were trimmed by 1 base and 4 bases, with 15 bases remaining between them. The germline gives CDR1 SGHRS, CDR2 YFSETQ. The CDR3 is made up of 16 amino acids. The CDR3 is CASSLSWASDYNEQFF. The CDR3, as DNA: TGCGCCAGCAGCTTGAGTTGGGCTAGCGATTACAATGAGCAGTTCTTC.

The chain couples TRBV7-9 to TRBJ2-5; TRBD1 agrees at 8 bases. The CDR3 runs 16 residues. Trimming took 5 bases from V and 5 from J; bases not matched to a gene: 13. CDR1 is SEHNR and CDR2 is FQNEAQ in the germline V gene (reference sequence). CDR3 bases: TGTGCCAGCAGCCAGGGGGCAGGGGGCGCATCTGAGACCCAGTACTTC. Amino acid sequence: CASSQGAGGASETQYF.

The gene calls are TRBV9 and TRBJ2-6; TRBD1 matches at 7 bases. Germline CDR1 is SGDLS and CDR2 is YYNGEE. The CDR3 has 15 residues. J was trimmed by 1 base and V by 4 bases; bases with no gene match: 2. DNA for the CDR3: TGTGCCAGCAGCCCACAGGGGTCTGGGGCCAACGTCCTGACTTTC. It yields the protein CASSPQGSGANVLTF.

This chain joins TRBV29-1 and TRBJ2-3; D is possibly TRBD2 (5 bases). Germline-derived CDR1 and CDR2 are SQVTM and ANQGSEA. The V gene lost 7 bases and the J gene lost 4 bases, with 18 bases spanning the gap. The CDR3 totals 14 residues. The CDR3 nucleotides are TGCAGCGCCGGCGACGGAACTAGTCCAGATACGCAGTATTTT. It specifies CSAGDGTSPDTQYF.

This chain links TRBV28 with TRBJ1-5; no clear D. Germline-derived CDR1 and CDR2 are MDHEN and SYDVKM. This CDR3 contains 15 residues. V lost 5 bases, J lost 2 bases, and 13 bases lay in between. CDR3 sequence: CASSQNTIRNQPQHF. Written as DNA, the CDR3 is TGTGCCAGCAGTCAAAATACAATCCGCAATCAGCCCCAGCATTTT. Complete variable domain (other parts from reference TRBV28 and TRBJ1-5): DVKVTQSSRYLVKRTGEKVFLECVQDMDHENMFWYRQDPGLGLRLIYFSYDVKMKEKGDIPEGYSVSREKKERFSLILESASTNQTSMYLCASSQNTIRNQPQHFGDGTRLSIL.

The rearrangement uses TRBV24-1 and TRBJ2-3, with 9 bases aligning to TRBD1. In germline, CDR1 is KGHDR, CDR2 SFDVKD. The CDR3 sequence is 15 residues long. Trimming at V came to 3 bases and at J to 3 bases, leaving 3 bases not matched to a gene. The CDR3 region is CATSDAGTGTDTQYF. The DNA for the CDR3 is TGTGCCACCAGTGATGCGGGGACAGGGACAGATACGCAGTATTTT.

The gene calls are TRBV6-6 and TRBJ2-1, with TRBD1 as a possible D gene (6 bases). The CDR3 covers 14 residues. The germline gives CDR1 MNHNY, CDR2 SVGAGI (reference sequence). V lost 11 bases and J lost 1, with 15 bases in between. The CDR3 is CAAGEGVSYNEQFF. The CDR3 region has the DNA TGTGCCGCTGGTGAGGGGGTGTCCTACAATGAGCAGTTCTTC.

This clone was seen only once. The rearrangement uses TRBV2 and TRBJ2-2; TRBD2 matches 8 bases. V lost 3 bases, J lost 1 base, and 4 bases stayed unmatched. The CDR3 consists of 16 residues. Germline CDR1 SNHLY, CDR2 FYNNEI. The CDR3 reads CASSDMAGGNTGELFF. The CDR3 DNA is TGTGCCAGCAGTGATATGGCGGGGGGGAACACCGGGGAGCTGTTTTTT. Filled out from reference TRBV2 and TRBJ2-2, the complete variable domain reads EPEVTQTPSHQVTQMGQEVILRCVPISNHLYFYWYRQILGQKVEFLVSFYNNEISEKSEIFDDQFSVERPDGSNFTLKIRSTKLEDSAMYFCASSDMAGGNTGELFFGEGSRLTVL.

The chain joins TRBV6-2 or TRBV6-3 to TRBJ2-7; D is perhaps TRBD1 (6 bases). Germline-derived CDR1 and CDR2 are MNHEY and SVGEGT. The CDR3 is 14 amino acids. Trimming left V 5 bases short and J 3 bases short, with 14 bases between. The CDR3 nucleotides are TGTGCCAGCAGTACAGGGCTTGACCTCTACGAGCAGTACTTC. Amino acids: CASSTGLDLYEQYF.

This clone was counted once. Other DNA variants within this sample encode the same CDR3. This chain links TRBV9 with TRBJ1-3; weak D call: TRBD1 (6 bases). CDR1 and CDR2 from the germline V gene are SGDLS and YYNGEE. The length of the CDR3 is 14 residues. V gave up 5 bases and J gave up 2 bases, with 11 bases separating them. CDR3: CASSSTGTGNTIYF. CDR3 nucleotide sequence: TGTGCCAGCAGTTCAACAGGGACTGGAAACACCATATATTTT.

The CDR3 region is CASSELLAGRVEQFF. The DNA of the CDR3 is TGTGCCAGCAGTGAGTTACTAGCGGGAAGGGTTGAGCAGTTCTTC. V and J are TRBV6-1 and TRBJ2-1, with 10 bases matching TRBD2. Germline lookup yields CDR1 MNHNS and CDR2 SASEGT. V shed 3 bases, J shed 9 bases, and the junction held 8 bases outside the gene matches. CDR3 size: 15 residues.

The V call is TRBV5-4, the J call TRBJ1-2; TRBD1 is a possible D gene (5 bases). There are 15 residues in the CDR3. From germline, CDR1 is SGHNT and CDR2 YYREEE (reference sequence). V lost 4 bases to trimming and J lost 3 bases, with 16 bases between them. The CDR3 region has the DNA TGTGCCAGCAGCACAAGATCGGAGGGGTACTATGGCTACACCTTC. It specifies CASSTRSEGYYGYTF.